One sample yielded the 24 T cell receptor beta chains listed below, sequenced in a study of PD-1 blockade in classical Hodgkin lymphoma. The method was immunoSEQ multiplex PCR; TCRdb's version includes in-frame clones alone and lacks a portion of them. In the table there are 47,000 or so clones, about nine tenths of which are singletons. Time point here: newly diagnosed, previously untreated cHL patient sample. What was sequenced was peripheral blood mononuclear cells (PBMCs). These receptors came from a human donor with classical Hodgkin lymphoma.

The J gene is TRBJ1-3, the V gene TRBV5-4; D remains ambiguous. With 1 base removed from V and 2 bases from J, the gap between germline ends came to 16 bases. The CDR3 contains 17 residues. Germline V CDR1 and CDR2: SGHNT, YYREEE (reference sequence). CDR3 nucleotides: TGTGCCAGCAGCTTGAAAATATCGGAGCTCACTGGAAACACCATATATTTT. Residues: CASSLKISELTGNTIYF.

J is TRBJ2-1 and V is TRBV6-5, with a weak D call TRBD2 (5 bases). CDR1 MNHEY and CDR2 SVGAGI come from the germline V gene. This CDR3 contains 13 residues. Trimming cost V 5 bases and J 12 bases, with 17 bases left between them. The CDR3 sequence is CASSASQRERQFF. In nucleotides, the CDR3 is TGTGCCAGCAGTGCGTCACAGAGGGAAAGGCAGTTCTTC.

The V and J genes are TRBV30 and TRBJ1-2, with TRBD1 matching 12 bases. This CDR3 is 16 amino acids long. J was trimmed by 8 bases and V by 4 bases; bases with no gene match: 14. Germline V gene lookup returns CDR1 GTSNPN and CDR2 SVGIG (reference sequence). The CDR3 nucleotides read TGTGCCTGGATCGGTACCGGGACAGGGGGCAGTTACGGCTACACCTTC. This sequence encodes CAWIGTGTGGSYGYTF.

This chain joins TRBV2 and TRBJ1-5, with D tentatively TRBD1 (5 bases). Germline V gene sequence: CDR1 SNHLY, CDR2 FYNNEI. The V end lost 4 bases, the J end lost 2 bases, and 12 bases lay between the germline ends. This CDR3 contains 15 residues. The CDR3 sequence: CASSGDSGGNQPQHF. The CDR3 DNA sequence: TGTGCCAGCAGTGGGGACTCTGGGGGCAATCAGCCCCAGCATTTT.

The J gene is TRBJ2-3, the V gene TRBV12-5, with 7 nucleotides matching TRBD1. The CDR3 covers 14 residues. J gave up 6 bases and V 5 bases, and 8 bases lay outside the gene matches. Germline CDR1 is LGHNT and CDR2 is FRNRAP. CDR3 nucleotides: TGTGCTAGTGGTCAAGGGGGCAACCCGGATACGCAGTATTTT. As protein: CASGQGGNPDTQYF.

The chain carries TRBV15 and TRBJ1-4; D is unresolved. CDR1 is LNHNV, CDR2 YYDKDF, per germline (reference sequence). The CDR3 has 12 amino acids. V was trimmed by 1 base and J by 14 bases, leaving 11 bases between them. The DNA for the CDR3 is TGTGCCACCAGCAGAGCAGAAGGAGTGCTGTTTTTT. Its protein product is CATSRAEGVLFF.

This clone came up once. The chain employs TRBV7-2 and TRBJ2-1, with D perhaps given as TRBD1 or TRBD2 (5 bases each). The germline gives CDR1 SGHTA, CDR2 FQGNSA. Trimming stripped 5 bases from V and 2 bases from J, with 25 bases between. This CDR3 comprises 19 residues. The CDR3 loop is CASSQDSGTVARPYNEQFF. DNA for the CDR3: TGTGCCAGCAGCCAGGATTCCGGGACGGTGGCCAGGCCCTACAATGAGCAGTTCTTC.

This sequence joins TRBV6-6 and TRBJ2-1; TRBD2 agrees at 11 bases. With V trimmed by 2 bases and J by 5 bases, 2 bases remained unmatched. CDR3 size: 15 residues. Germline-derived CDR1 and CDR2 are MNHNY and SVGAGI (reference sequence). CDR3 sequence reads: CASSYGTSGHNEQFF. Here the CDR3 DNA reads TGTGCCAGCAGTTACGGGACTAGCGGACACAATGAGCAGTTCTTC.

The gene calls are TRBV2 and TRBJ1-6; TRBD1 matches 9 bases. This CDR3 has 14 amino acids. Unmatched junction bases numbered 7, after V lost 10 bases and J lost 6 bases. The germline V gene has CDR1 SNHLY and CDR2 FYNNEI. CDR3: CAIREGQGNSPLHF. In DNA, the CDR3 is TGTGCCATCCGAGAGGGACAGGGTAATTCACCCCTCCACTTT. Filled out from reference TRBV2 and TRBJ1-6, the complete variable domain reads EPEVTQTPSHQVTQMGQEVILRCVPISNHLYFYWYRQILGQKVEFLVSFYNNEISEKSEIFDDQFSVERPDGSNFTLKIRSTKLEDSAMYFCAIREGQGNSPLHFGNGTRLTVT.

The rearrangement joins TRBV2 to TRBJ1-5, with TRBD1 identical over 8 bases. The CDR3 has 14 residues. V lost 3 bases to trimming and J lost 6 bases; unmatched junction nucleotides: 4. Looked up from germline, CDR1 is SNHLY and CDR2 is FYNNEI. CDR3 nucleotides: TGTGCCAGCAGTGAGGACAGGGTAACTCAGCCCCAGCATTTT. Protein sequence: CASSEDRVTQPQHF.

V is TRBV28 and J is TRBJ2-5; D is possibly TRBD1 or TRBD2 (5 bases each). Trimming took 6 bases from V and 3 from J, leaving 17 bases between them. The CDR3 has 15 residues. Per germline, CDR1 MDHEN and CDR2 SYDVKM. The CDR3 region is CASSPLGVGEETQYF. The DNA of the CDR3 is TGTGCCAGCAGCCCCCTGGGGGTGGGTGAAGAGACCCAGTACTTC.

This chain links TRBV5-1 with TRBJ2-7, with D possibly being TRBD1 or TRBD2 (5 bases each). V dropped 4 bases and J dropped 7 bases, with 12 bases sitting between them. The V gene's germline CDR1 is SGHRS and CDR2 YFSETQ. The CDR3 totals 12 residues. The CDR3 spells CASSRDGGEQYV. CDR3 coding DNA: TGCGCCAGCAGCCGGGACGGTGGGGAGCAGTACGTC.

The V and J genes are TRBV23-1 and TRBJ2-5; perhaps D is TRBD1 or TRBD2 (5 bases each). TRBV23-1 is labeled an ORF, and its function is uncertain. Trimming removed 6 bases at V and 2 bases at J, with 10 bases between. CDR3 length equals 13 residues. The CDR3 DNA follows: TGCGCCAGCAGGGGGGACCAGCAAGAGACCCAGTACTTC. Its translation: CASRGDQQETQYF.

The CDR3 region is CASSQDRPAVPNYGYTF. The DNA for the CDR3 is TGCGCCAGCAGCCAAGATCGGCCCGCGGTCCCTAACTATGGCTACACCTTC. The chain couples TRBV4-1 to TRBJ1-2, with D hard to call. Trimming shortened V by 0 bases and J by 0 bases, and 14 bases separated the two germline ends. CDR3 size: 17 residues. Germline CDR1 and CDR2: MGHRA and YSYEKL.

V usage is TRBV7-8 and J usage is TRBJ2-3; 13 nucleotides align to TRBD2. J was trimmed by 4 bases and V by 4 bases; bases with no gene match: 5. This CDR3 has 16 residues. Germline lookup yields CDR1 SGHVS and CDR2 FQNEAQ. CDR3 sequence reads: CASSYGLAGASDTQYF. CDR3 sequence (DNA): TGTGCCAGCAGCTACGGACTAGCGGGAGCCTCAGATACGCAGTATTTT.

The chain couples TRBV19 to TRBJ1-1; TRBD1 aligns across 7 bases. CDR3 length: 12 residues. Germline V lookup: CDR1 LNHDA, CDR2 SQIVND (reference sequence). Unmatched junction bases numbered 5, after V lost 5 bases and J lost 8 bases. CDR3 DNA sequence: TGTGCCAGTAGTGACAGGGACGGGGAAGCTTTCTTT. As protein: CASSDRDGEAFF. The entire variable domain, with the rest obtained from reference TRBV19 and TRBJ1-1, is as follows: DGGITQSPKYLFRKEGQNVTLSCEQNLNHDAMYWYRQDPGQGLRLIYYSQIVNDFQKGDIAEGYSVSREKKESFPLTVTSAQKNPTAFYLCASSDRDGEAFFGQGTRLTVV.

The gene calls are TRBV5-1 and TRBJ1-2, with a weak D call TRBD1 (6 bases). V lost 1 base to trimming and J lost 3 bases, with 7 bases between them. Per the germline V gene, CDR1 is SGHRS and CDR2 is YFSETQ. The CDR3 consists of 13 residues. CDR3 protein: CASSLSGDYGYTF. CDR3 coding DNA: TGCGCCAGCAGCTTGTCAGGGGACTATGGCTACACCTTC. The full variable domain, rest sourced from reference TRBV5-1 and TRBJ1-2, is KAGVTQTPRYLIKTRGQQVTLSCSPISGHRSVSWYQQTPGQGLQFLFEYFSETQRNKGNFPGRFSGRQFSNSRSEMNVSTLELGDSALYLCASSLSGDYGYTFGSGTRLTVV.

The V call is TRBV2, the J call TRBJ1-1, with D hard to call. CDR3 length: 14 amino acids. Deletions cut 4 bases from V and 3 bases from J, with 12 bases between. Germline loops: CDR1 SNHLY, CDR2 FYNNEI. As DNA, the CDR3 is TGTGCCAGCAGTGGTATGGTCAGTTACACTGAAGCTTTCTTT. It is translated as CASSGMVSYTEAFF.

About this clone itself: Its ends do not fully match the called genes, so a read error is possible. DNA of the CDR3: TGTGCCAGCAGCTTGGACATTTCTGGAAGCACCATATATTTT. Amino acids: CASSLDISGSTIYF. V and J are TRBV5-4 and TRBJ1-3, with D hard to call. Per germline, CDR1 SGHNT and CDR2 YYREEE (reference sequence). This CDR3 comprises 14 residues.

J is TRBJ2-1 and V is TRBV19; D ambiguous. The V gene lost 0 bases and the J gene lost 0 bases, with 3 bases spanning the gap. This CDR3 is 14 amino acids long. Germline values: CDR1 LNHDA, CDR2 SQIVND (reference sequence). CDR3 sequence reads: CASSIEYSYNEQFF. CDR3 bases: TGTGCCAGTAGTATAGAGTACTCCTACAATGAGCAGTTCTTC.

Worth noting for this clone: At one boundary the junction diverges from the germline segment, which might be a read error. This sample includes further DNA sequences coding for the same CDR3. The chain carries TRBV10-3 and TRBJ1-2, with no clear D. There are 13 residues in the CDR3. Per germline, CDR1 ENHRY and CDR2 SYGVKD. The CDR3 loop reads CAISESPNYGYTF. CDR3 nucleotides: TGCGCCATCAGTGAGTCCCCTAACTATGGCTACACCTTC.

This chain joins TRBV29-1 and TRBJ1-4; 8 positions agree with TRBD1. Germline assignment: CDR1 SQVTM and CDR2 ANQGSEA. This CDR3 has 13 amino acids. J lost 5 bases, V lost 7 bases, and 6 bases had no gene match. The CDR3 DNA sequence: TGCAGCGCGCTGAACAGGGGGAATGAAAAACTGTTTTTT. Its translation is CSALNRGNEKLFF.

The CDR3 reads CASSLTAGLDPSGDEQFF. CDR3 sequence (DNA): TGTGCCAGCAGCTTAACGGCGGGCCTAGACCCCTCAGGTGATGAGCAGTTCTTC. The J gene is TRBJ2-1, the V gene TRBV7-3; tentatively, D is TRBD2 (5 bases). The CDR3 sequence is 18 residues long. Germline CDR1 and CDR2: SGHTA and FQGTGA. The V gene lost 0 bases and the J gene lost 8 bases, with 23 bases spanning the gap.

This clone was picked up one time. The rearrangement uses TRBV5-8 and TRBJ2-7; D uncertain. The CDR3 consists of 14 residues. CDR1 SGHTS and CDR2 YDEGEE come from the germline V gene. Trimming shortened V by 4 bases and J by 3 bases, and 14 bases separated the two germline ends. The CDR3 sequence: CASSPDPAGYEQYF. The CDR3 bases are TGTGCCAGCAGCCCTGACCCGGCAGGCTACGAGCAGTACTTC.